These 16 T cell receptor beta chains originate from one sample sequenced in a study of early T cells in non-severe SARS-CoV-2 infection. One entry per CDR3 protein results from TCRdb running MiXCR on the 5' RACE reads. The sample has about 52,000 distinct CDR3 sequences, 9.5% to 11% seen once; the top ten hold around 13%. Sequencing was performed on whole blood. The receptors shown here come from an adult who was a healthcare worker with PCR-confirmed SARS-CoV-2 infection or an uninfected control (not recorded which).

This clonotype turned up a few times. The rearrangement uses TRBV7-2 and TRBJ2-2; D is undetermined. Trimming took off 1 base at V and 0 bases at J, with 6 bases between the two ends. This CDR3 comprises 15 residues. Germline CDR1 and CDR2: SGHTA and FQGNSA. The CDR3 DNA sequence: TGTGCCAGCAGCTTAGGTCAACCGAACACCGGGGAGCTGTTTTTT. Its translation is CASSLGQPNTGELFF.

This clonotype was picked up a small number of times. The genes are TRBV29-1 and TRBJ1-1; the D is unclear. The CDR3 is 12 amino acids. CDR1 and CDR2 (germline): SQVTM, ANQGSEA. The CDR3 nucleotides read TGCAGTGTGCGCGATGGTCCGACTGAAGCTTTCTTT. Translation: CSVRDGPTEAFF.

This clonotype came up many times. The chain uses TRBV4-1 and TRBJ2-7, with 11 bases aligning to TRBD2. Germline trimming cut 4 bases from V and 5 bases from J; bases unmatched to any gene: 7. The length of the CDR3 is 15 residues. Germline V gene sequence: CDR1 MGHRA, CDR2 YSYEKL. The CDR3 here is CASSPPTSGMNEQYF. The CDR3 DNA is TGCGCCAGCAGCCCGCCGACTAGCGGGATGAACGAGCAGTACTTC.

This clonotype appeared a few times. In DNA form, the CDR3 reads TGTGCCAGCAGCTTACGGATCGGGACAAATCTTGCGGAAAAACTGTTTTTT. Translated, it gives CASSLRIGTNLAEKLFF. The chain employs TRBV5-6 and TRBJ1-4; tentative D call: TRBD1 (6 bases). V shed 2 bases and J shed 8 bases, with 22 bases lying between them. Germline V gives CDR1 SGHDT, CDR2 YYEEEE. This CDR3 is built from 17 residues.

The V and J genes are TRBV20-1 and TRBJ1-1; TRBD1 is a possible D gene (5 bases). Trimming pared 6 bases from V and 3 bases from J, leaving 14 bases between. Germline loops: CDR1 DFQATT, CDR2 SNEGSKA (reference sequence). The CDR3 consists of 13 residues. The CDR3 DNA reads TGCAGTGCCCCCCGGGACGGGTACACTGAAGCTTTCTTT. It is translated as CSAPRDGYTEAFF.

The CDR3, as DNA: TGTGCCAGCAGCCACCGACAGGGGACCTACGAGCAGTACTTC. Protein: CASSHRQGTYEQYF. The V and J genes are TRBV3-1 and TRBJ2-7, with 8 bases fitting TRBD1. CDR3 size: 14 residues. V trimming: 3 bases; J trimming: 2 bases; junction bases outside the gene matches: 3. The germline CDR1 and CDR2 sequences are LGHDT and YNNKEL (reference sequence).

This clonotype was picked up many times. The chain couples TRBV28 to TRBJ2-7; 9 nucleotides line up with TRBD2. CDR1 and CDR2 (germline): MDHEN, SYDVKM. After removal of 2 bases from V and 0 bases from J, the junction contained 5 bases not matched to a gene. This CDR3 spans 16 amino acids. CDR3 region: CASSLRTSESSYEQYF. The CDR3 nucleotides read TGTGCCAGCAGTTTACGGACTAGCGAAAGCTCCTACGAGCAGTACTTC. Complete variable domain (other parts from reference TRBV28 and TRBJ2-7): DVKVTQSSRYLVKRTGEKVFLECVQDMDHENMFWYRQDPGLGLRLIYFSYDVKMKEKGDIPEGYSVSREKKERFSLILESASTNQTSMYLCASSLRTSESSYEQYFGPGTRLTVT.

This clonotype was recorded many times. The gene calls are TRBV7-9 and TRBJ2-7; D is unclear. Germline V CDR1 and CDR2: SEHNR, FQNEAQ (reference sequence). The CDR3 spans 13 residues. V was pared by 5 bases and J by 6 bases, with 14 bases between. This CDR3 is CASSPKGPSEQYF. The DNA of the CDR3 is TGTGCCAGCAGCCCCAAGGGCCCCAGCGAGCAGTACTTC.

V gene TRBV27 combines with J gene TRBJ1-1; possible D gene TRBD1, 5 bases. The CDR3 runs to 14 residues. The V gene lost 4 bases and the J gene lost 4 bases, with 13 bases spanning the gap. Germline V lookup: CDR1 MNHEY, CDR2 SMNVEV (reference sequence). In DNA, the CDR3 is TGTGCCAGCAGTTGGTCGAGGGGTGGCACTGAAGCTTTCTTT. Amino acid sequence: CASSWSRGGTEAFF.

A few counts support this clonotype. The V gene is TRBV25-1, the J gene TRBJ2-5, with D uncertain. Trimming removed 2 bases from V and 3 bases from J, with 7 bases in between. The CDR3 is made up of 13 amino acids. Germline CDR1 reads MGHDK; CDR2 reads SYGVNS. CDR3 loop: CASSEGGKETQYF. CDR3 coding DNA: TGTGCCAGCAGTGAAGGCGGAAAAGAGACCCAGTACTTC.

This clonotype was recorded at least ten times. The chain recombines TRBV18 with TRBJ2-6; tentatively, D is TRBD1 or TRBD2 (5 bases each). Germline V lookup: CDR1 KGHSH, CDR2 LQKENI. With 6 bases removed from V and 0 bases from J, the gap between germline ends came to 15 bases. The length of the CDR3 is 17 residues. CDR3 region: CASSPRDAYSGANVLTF. The CDR3 DNA sequence: TGTGCCAGCTCCCCCCGGGACGCCTACTCTGGGGCCAACGTCCTGACTTTC.

In its sample, this clonotype was seen many times. The rearrangement uses TRBV6-2 or TRBV6-3 and TRBJ2-5; D is unclear. Trimming shortened V by 6 bases and J by 7 bases, and 9 bases separated the two germline ends. Germline-derived CDR1 and CDR2 are MNHEY and SVGEGT. The CDR3 has 11 amino acids. In DNA, the CDR3 is TGTGCCAGCAGCTCCGTGGGGACCCAGTACTTC. Its translation: CASSSVGTQYF.

This clonotype has only a few counts. V and J are TRBV2 and TRBJ2-4; no firm D call. In germline, CDR1 is SNHLY, CDR2 FYNNEI. The CDR3 spans 14 residues. V dropped 7 bases and J dropped 7 bases, with 17 bases sitting between them. The CDR3 coding sequence is TGTGCCAGCACCCTTAGGCTAGTCGAGAACATTCAGTACTTC. This translates into CASTLRLVENIQYF.

This clonotype has just a few counts. This chain links TRBV5-8 with TRBJ1-5, with D unresolved. The CDR3 is 17 amino acids. Trimming stripped 0 bases from V and 6 bases from J, with 19 bases between. The V gene's germline CDR1 is SGHTS and CDR2 YDEGEE. CDR3 nucleotide sequence: TGTGCCAGCAGCTTGGAACGCCGGCCCCAAGGGAGTCAGCCCCAGCATTTT. It translates to CASSLERRPQGSQPQHF.

This clonotype was counted at least ten times. The CDR3 is CSASLGQGADIQYF. CDR3 DNA sequence: TGCAGTGCTAGTCTGGGACAGGGGGCTGACATTCAGTACTTC. The V gene is TRBV20-1, the J gene TRBJ2-4, with 12 bases fitting TRBD1. The V gene's germline CDR1 is DFQATT and CDR2 SNEGSKA (reference sequence). The V gene end was trimmed by 3 bases and the J gene end by 8 bases; junction bases not matched to a gene: 5. The CDR3 extends over 14 amino acids.

Ten or more counts support this clonotype. The chain recombines TRBV19 with TRBJ2-1, with D uncertain. This CDR3 comprises 12 residues. In germline, CDR1 is LNHDA, CDR2 SQIVND (reference sequence). Trimming cost V 4 bases and J 8 bases, with 9 bases left between them. CDR3 DNA sequence: TGTGCCAGTAGTAGAGTCTCCGATGAGCAGTTCTTC. It codes for CASSRVSDEQFF.